This T cell receptor beta chain was identified in a study of blood T cell repertoires in COVID-19. The overall study: Acute-phase and convalescent COVID-19 samples originated in the United States, Italy and Spain. T cells, B-cell-depleted T cells, or PBMCs supplied cDNA or gDNA.

Germline assignment: CDR1 SGHNT and CDR2 YENEEA. The CDR3 spans 16 residues. V was clipped by 1 base and J by 4 bases, with 14 bases between them. This table comes from immunoSEQ multiplex PCR, and its TCRdb copy is limited to in-frame clones, with some not included. The data contain roughly 100,000 clones, roughly 86% of them seen just once; the ten biggest clones take up roughly 25%. The V gene is TRBV11-3, the J gene TRBJ2-1; TRBD2 is a possible D gene (6 bases). The sequence came from a human donor in a cohort sampled during active COVID-19. Material: peripheral blood. The CDR3 DNA reads TGTGCCAGCAGCTTAGTTAGCGGAAAGGGGTACAATGAGCAGTTCTTC. This encodes CASSLVSGKGYNEQFF.